Below, 22 T cell receptor beta chains from the same sample are listed, as sequenced in a study of blood T cell repertoires in COVID-19. TCRdb keeps only in-frame clones here, not all; method: immunoSEQ multiplex PCR. The table shows about 140,000 clones, with approximately 87% occurring only once. Sequenced input: peripheral blood. All receptors come from a woman aged 40-49 years with acute or convalescent COVID-19.

The J gene is TRBJ2-3, the V gene TRBV15; 7 nucleotides agree with TRBD1. Per the germline V gene, CDR1 is LNHNV and CDR2 is YYDKDF (reference sequence). The CDR3 sequence is 15 residues long. With V trimmed by 1 base and J by 4 bases, 5 bases remained unmatched. CDR3 in amino acids: CATSRAQGLPDTQYF. CDR3 nucleotide sequence: TGTGCCACCAGCAGAGCACAGGGGTTACCAGATACGCAGTATTTT.

The chain joins TRBV25-1 to TRBJ2-3, with D perhaps TRBD1 (6 bases). Germline V lookup: CDR1 MGHDK, CDR2 SYGVNS. V was shortened by 2 bases and J by 3 bases, with 9 bases between the two germline ends. The CDR3 has 14 amino acids. This CDR3 is CASSENRVTDTQYF. DNA of the CDR3: TGTGCCAGCAGTGAAAACAGGGTAACAGATACGCAGTATTTT.

The V gene is TRBV5-4, the J gene TRBJ2-7, with 11 bases lining up with TRBD1. V gave up 0 bases and J gave up 6 bases; unmatched junction bases: 2. Germline loops: CDR1 SGHNT, CDR2 YYREEE (reference sequence). The CDR3 is 14 residues long. The CDR3, as DNA: TGTGCCAGCAGCTTGGGGGACAGGGGGGCCGAGCAGTACTTC. Residues: CASSLGDRGAEQYF.

This clone was counted a single time. The chain joins TRBV6-5 to TRBJ1-2; 7 bases align to TRBD1. The CDR3 sequence is 14 residues long. V lost 5 bases to trimming and J lost 6 bases; unmatched junction nucleotides: 9. Germline CDR1 reads MNHEY; CDR2 reads SVGAGI. The CDR3 reads CASSQIGTANGYTF. CDR3 sequence (DNA): TGTGCCAGCAGTCAAATCGGGACAGCTAATGGCTACACCTTC.

This clone has a handful of counts. The chain recombines TRBV29-1 with TRBJ1-1; D might be TRBD1 (5 bases). Trimming took off 3 bases at V and 2 bases at J, with 13 bases between the two ends. Germline V CDR1 and CDR2: SQVTM, ANQGSEA. The CDR3 covers 14 residues. This chain's CDR3 is CSVDTTTANTEAFF. DNA for the CDR3: TGCAGCGTTGATACGACGACAGCCAACACTGAAGCTTTCTTT.

The CDR3 is CASSRRGNTGELFF. CDR3 nucleotides: TGTGCCAGCAGCCGGAGAGGGAACACCGGGGAGCTGTTTTTT. The rearrangement links TRBV11-2 to TRBJ2-2; no firm D call. The CDR3 is made up of 14 amino acids. Trimming cost V 5 bases and J 1 base, with 8 bases left between them. CDR1 is SGHAT and CDR2 is FQNNGV in the germline V gene.

The CDR3 spells CASSAEDQPQHF. The CDR3 DNA sequence: TGTGCCAGCTCAGCGGAGGATCAGCCCCAGCATTTT. This chain connects TRBV4-2 to TRBJ1-5; no firm D call. Germline-derived CDR1 and CDR2 are LGHNA and YNFKEQ. Trimming removed 8 bases from V and 5 bases from J, with 10 bases in between. This CDR3 is built from 12 residues.

CDR3 amino acids: CASSLGQAGSTGELFF. The CDR3 DNA reads TGCGCCAGCAGCCTTGGACAGGCCGGGTCGACCGGGGAGCTGTTTTTT. The genes are TRBV5-1 and TRBJ2-2; 7 bases line up with TRBD1. The CDR3 sequence is 16 residues long. The V segment lost 4 bases and the J segment 5 bases; nucleotides outside the gene matches: 11. Germline V lookup: CDR1 SGHRS, CDR2 YFSETQ. Looking up the rest from reference TRBV5-1 and TRBJ2-2 gives the full variable domain: KAGVTQTPRYLIKTRGQQVTLSCSPISGHRSVSWYQQTPGQGLQFLFEYFSETQRNKGNFPGRFSGRQFSNSRSEMNVSTLELGDSALYLCASSLGQAGSTGELFFGEGSRLTVL.

This chain links TRBV27 with TRBJ1-4, with 9 nucleotides matching TRBD1. CDR1 and CDR2 from the germline V gene are MNHEY and SMNVEV (reference sequence). This CDR3 contains 15 residues. The junction had 9 bases not matched to a gene; V was cut back by 6 bases and J by 7 bases. The CDR3 protein is CASRGTGQGIEKLFF. The CDR3, as DNA: TGTGCCAGCAGAGGGACGGGACAGGGCATTGAAAAACTGTTTTTT.

The V call is TRBV5-1, the J call TRBJ2-2, with D uncertain. The CDR3 consists of 14 residues. The germline V gene encodes CDR1 SGHRS and CDR2 YFSETQ. Trimming removed 0 bases at V and 4 bases at J, with 7 bases between. As DNA, the CDR3 is TGCGCCAGCAGCTTGGGATCGGGCACCGGGGAGCTGTTTTTT. Translation gives CASSLGSGTGELFF.

The CDR3 reads CASSSATGVDEQYF. As DNA, the CDR3 is TGTGCCAGCTCATCCGCGACAGGGGTAGACGAGCAGTACTTC. This sequence joins TRBV18 and TRBJ2-7; 8 bases are a match to TRBD1. CDR1 and CDR2 (germline): KGHSH, LQKENI. V shed 5 bases, J shed 5 bases, and the junction held 8 bases outside the gene matches. The CDR3 extends over 14 amino acids.

This chain links TRBV21-1 with TRBJ2-2; the table assigns TRBD1, which was not confirmed against the DNA. TRBV21-1 is shown as a pseudogene. The CDR3 is made up of 17 amino acids. Here the CDR3 reads CASSKVPGAWNTGELFF. The CDR3 nucleotides are TGTGCCAGCAGCAAAGTCCCAGGTGCGTGGAACACCGGGGAGCTGTTTTTT.

The chain joins TRBV12-5 to TRBJ2-1; maybe TRBD2 (5 bases). The CDR3 has 13 residues. Germline V gene lookup returns CDR1 LGHNT and CDR2 FRNRAP. V was cut by 5 bases and J by 5 bases, with 10 bases left in between. CDR3 protein: CASGPPLDNEQFF. The CDR3 region has the DNA TGTGCTAGTGGTCCACCACTAGACAATGAGCAGTTCTTC.

The chain joins TRBV6-5 to TRBJ1-2, with TRBD1 identical over 7 bases. The CDR3 covers 16 residues. CDR1 and CDR2 (germline): MNHEY, SVGAGI. V trimming: 0 bases; J trimming: 0 bases; junction bases outside the gene matches: 4. In nucleotides, the CDR3 is TGTGCCAGCAGTTACTCGCATGGGACAGCTAACTATGGCTACACCTTC. This translates into CASSYSHGTANYGYTF.

The V and J genes are TRBV12-1 and TRBJ1-4. TRBV12-1 is annotated as a pseudogene. This CDR3 is built from 20 residues. CDR3 loop: CASSSHGKTLGLQRGEKLFF. Here the CDR3 DNA reads TGTGCCAGCAGCTCCCACGGAAAAACCTTAGGACTTCAGCGGGGTGAAAAACTGTTTTTT.

DNA for the CDR3: TGTGCCAGCAGACTAGCGGGGCCCCTACCCTACAATGAGCAGTTCTTC. Translated: CASRLAGPLPYNEQFF. The genes are TRBV27 and TRBJ2-1; 10 bases are shared with TRBD2. This CDR3 contains 16 residues. CDR1 is MNHEY and CDR2 is SMNVEV in the germline V gene (reference sequence). V lost 6 bases, J lost 2 bases, and 7 bases stayed unmatched.

This chain links TRBV19 with TRBJ1-3; maybe TRBD1 (6 bases). The CDR3 is 15 residues long. With 6 bases removed from V and 5 bases from J, the gap between germline ends came to 17 bases. Per germline, CDR1 LNHDA and CDR2 SQIVND (reference sequence). CDR3 DNA sequence: TGTGCCAGTAGCAGAGGGGGTCCCGGCAGAAACACCATATATTTT. This gives the protein CASSRGGPGRNTIYF.

The chain combines TRBV19 with TRBJ1-5; 7 bases fit TRBD1. Germline V lookup: CDR1 LNHDA, CDR2 SQIVND (reference sequence). Trimming cost V 1 base and J 8 bases; bases outside gene matches: 2. This CDR3 region has 13 residues. The CDR3 region is CASSIVQGEPQHF. CDR3 nucleotide sequence: TGTGCCAGTAGTATAGTTCAGGGGGAGCCCCAGCATTTT.

The chain combines TRBV30 with TRBJ2-3, with D perhaps TRBD2 (5 bases). Trimming took 4 bases from V and 6 from J, leaving 11 bases between them. Germline loops: CDR1 GTSNPN, CDR2 SVGIG (reference sequence). This CDR3 comprises 12 residues. The CDR3 bases are TGTGCCTGGACCGAGGGCTCCGATACGCAGTATTTT. Protein: CAWTEGSDTQYF.

The rearrangement uses TRBV30 and TRBJ2-7; no clear D gene. CDR1 and CDR2 (germline): GTSNPN, SVGIG (reference sequence). Trimming removed 2 bases at V and 7 bases at J, with 9 bases between. The CDR3 covers 11 residues. The CDR3 nucleotides are TGTGCCTGGAGTTACGGTAATGAGCAGTACTTC. It translates to CAWSYGNEQYF. Complete variable domain (other parts from reference TRBV30 and TRBJ2-7): SQTIHQWPATLVQPVGSPLSLECTVEGTSNPNLYWYRQAAGRGLQLLFYSVGIGQISSEVPQNLSASRPQDRQFILSSKKLLLSDSGFYLCAWSYGNEQYFGPGTRLTVT.

The V and J genes are TRBV4-1 and TRBJ2-5, with 7 nucleotides matching TRBD2. The CDR3 spans 14 residues. Germline V gene sequence: CDR1 MGHRA, CDR2 YSYEKL. V lost 0 bases, J lost 14 bases, and 12 bases stayed unmatched. CDR3 sequence reads: CASSQDTRVAGRYF. The DNA for the CDR3 is TGCGCCAGCAGCCAAGATACTCGGGTAGCGGGTCGATACTTC.

This chain uses TRBV7-9 with TRBJ2-5; D might be TRBD1 (6 bases). V was shortened by 0 bases and J by 0 bases, with 8 bases between the two germline ends. Germline-derived CDR1 and CDR2 are SEHNR and FQNEAQ (reference sequence). The CDR3 totals 15 residues. As DNA, the CDR3 is TGTGCCAGCAGCTTAGCACAGGGTAACCAAGAGACCCAGTACTTC. It specifies CASSLAQGNQETQYF.